The 23 T cell receptor beta chains presented below share a single source sample, sequenced in a study of identical twins. MiXCR, run by TCRdb on the 5' RACE reads, gives a single entry per CDR3 protein. The sample comprises hundreds of thousands of distinct CDR3 sequences, 7% to 8.5% of which are singletons, and about 5.8% rests with the top ten. This same sample was also part of a study on yellow fever vaccine responses in identical twins.

The specimen sequenced was CD8+ T cells sorted from blood. The receptors come from a woman aged 18 to 35 in good health.

The chain is built from TRBV21-1 and TRBJ2-1; the table's D gene call, TRBD2, was not cross checked with the DNA. TRBV21-1 is deemed a pseudogene. CDR3 length: 16 amino acids. DNA of the CDR3: TGTGCCAGCAGCATGGCCGGGACTGGTTCCTACAATGAGCAGTTCTTC. Translated, it gives CASSMAGTGSYNEQFF.

The chain is built from TRBV2 and TRBJ2-3; D assignment may be TRBD1 or TRBD2 (5 bases each). Germline V lookup: CDR1 SNHLY, CDR2 FYNNEI. The CDR3 length is 16 residues. V lost 7 bases and J 6 bases, leaving 23 bases between the germline ends. CDR3 loop: CASNPFRDVGYDTQYF. For the CDR3, the DNA is TGTGCCAGCAACCCTTTCCGGGACGTTGGTTATGATACGCAGTATTTT. Supplemented by reference TRBV2 and TRBJ2-3, the full variable domain reads EPEVTQTPSHQVTQMGQEVILRCVPISNHLYFYWYRQILGQKVEFLVSFYNNEISEKSEIFDDQFSVERPDGSNFTLKIRSTKLEDSAMYFCASNPFRDVGYDTQYFGPGTRLTVL.

This clonotype has a count of ten or more. The chain uses TRBV5-1 and TRBJ1-2; 8 bases are shared with TRBD1. With V trimmed by 4 bases and J by 0 bases, 5 bases remained unmatched. Germline V lookup: CDR1 SGHRS, CDR2 YFSETQ. The CDR3 length is 15 residues. The CDR3 is CASSPDRGANYGYTF. CDR3 bases: TGCGCCAGCAGCCCCGACAGGGGAGCTAACTATGGCTACACCTTC.

This clonotype was detected ten times or more. This chain connects TRBV2 to TRBJ2-5, with D tentatively TRBD1 (6 bases). The germline V gene encodes CDR1 SNHLY and CDR2 FYNNEI. The CDR3 extends over 12 amino acids. V lost 6 bases and J lost 5, with 10 bases in between. In nucleotides, the CDR3 is TGTGCCAGCAGCCCCAGGGGTGAGACCCAGTACTTC. Translation: CASSPRGETQYF.

The genes are TRBV12-3 or TRBV12-4 and TRBJ2-3; D perhaps matches TRBD2 (7 bases). Trimming took 10 bases from V and 2 from J, leaving 28 bases between them. This CDR3 comprises 18 residues. The CDR3 DNA reads as TGTGCCATCTGTTTAGAAAACATCGGCGGGGGCAACACAGATACGCAGTATTTT. As protein: CAICLENIGGGNTDTQYF.

There are many counts of this clonotype. The V and J genes are TRBV9 and TRBJ1-2; no definite D call. CDR1 SGDLS and CDR2 YYNGEE come from the germline V gene. The CDR3 is made up of 11 amino acids. Trimming took off 7 bases at V and 0 bases at J, with 4 bases between the two ends. CDR3 protein: CASETNYGYTF. CDR3 sequence (DNA): TGTGCCAGCGAGACTAACTATGGCTACACCTTC.

This clonotype was counted a few times. This rearrangement joins TRBV11-3 to TRBJ2-1; 7 bases are shared with TRBD2. Unmatched junction bases numbered 14, after V lost 2 bases and J lost 7 bases. This CDR3 contains 17 residues. The V gene's germline CDR1 is SGHNT and CDR2 YENEEA. The CDR3 DNA reads as TGTGCCAGCAGCTTACGTCTGGGCGGGAGTCCCGGAAATGAGCAGTTCTTC. Its protein product is CASSLRLGGSPGNEQFF.

In this sample, this clonotype turned up a few times. This chain uses TRBV20-1 with TRBJ2-1; TRBD2 agrees at 13 bases. From germline, CDR1 is DFQATT and CDR2 SNEGSKA (reference sequence). This CDR3 spans 14 amino acids. Unmatched junction bases numbered 5, after V lost 8 bases and J lost 4 bases. CDR3 protein: CSCGLAGDYNEQFF. The CDR3 nucleotides are TGCAGTTGTGGACTAGCGGGAGATTACAATGAGCAGTTCTTC.

V usage is TRBV27 and J usage is TRBJ1-3; D is undetermined. Trimming left V 0 bases short and J 0 bases short, with 6 bases between. There are 15 residues in the CDR3. Germline CDR1 MNHEY, CDR2 SMNVEV (reference sequence). The CDR3 DNA sequence: TGTGCCAGCAGTTTATCGCGGAACTCTGGAAACACCATATATTTT. It is translated as CASSLSRNSGNTIYF.

This clonotype came up many times. The J gene is TRBJ2-7, the V gene TRBV20-1; 8 bases map to TRBD2. V dropped 0 bases and J dropped 3; count of bases not matched to a gene: 4. Germline V lookup: CDR1 DFQATT, CDR2 SNEGSKA (reference sequence). The CDR3 has 14 amino acids. The CDR3 is CSARDPSGYYEQYF. CDR3 nucleotides: TGCAGTGCTAGAGATCCTAGCGGGTACTACGAGCAGTACTTC.

This clonotype showed up many times. This chain links TRBV5-6 with TRBJ2-2; no definite D call. With 2 bases removed from V and 6 bases from J, the gap between germline ends came to 8 bases. The CDR3 is 13 residues long. In germline, CDR1 is SGHDT, CDR2 YYEEEE. DNA for the CDR3: TGTGCCAGCAGCTTCGGAACGGCCGGGGAGCTGTTTTTT. It is translated as CASSFGTAGELFF.

Of note for this clonotype: One end of the junction varies from germline; a read error may be responsible. The V gene is TRBV20-1, the J gene TRBJ1-1; D not certain. The CDR3 has 16 residues. Germline V CDR1 and CDR2: DFQATT, SNEGSKA (reference sequence). CDR3 nucleotide sequence: TGCTGTGCTAGCAGAACGACGGGGTTAGTGAACACTGAAGCTTTCTTT. Encoded protein: CCASRTTGLVNTEAFF.

This clonotype has at least ten counts. The V and J genes are TRBV24-1 and TRBJ1-2, with 7 bases aligning to TRBD1. Germline V CDR1 and CDR2: KGHDR, SFDVKD. After removal of 6 bases from V and 7 bases from J, the junction contained 7 bases not matched to a gene. The CDR3 runs to 13 residues. The CDR3, as DNA: TGTGCCACCAGTTCGGACCGGGACAGTGGCTACACCTTC. This codes for CATSSDRDSGYTF.

This clonotype was counted a few times. V usage is TRBV5-6 and J usage is TRBJ2-1; D is undetermined. The CDR3 runs 15 residues. V was trimmed by 3 bases and J by 4 bases, leaving 14 bases between them. Germline-derived CDR1 and CDR2 are SGHDT and YYEEEE. CDR3 in amino acids: CASSSDLPWYNEQFF. The CDR3, as DNA: TGTGCCAGCAGCTCGGACCTCCCTTGGTACAATGAGCAGTTCTTC.

V and J are TRBV2 and TRBJ2-1, with D perhaps TRBD1 (6 bases). The CDR3 is made up of 15 amino acids. V was cut by 6 bases and J by 8 bases, with 20 bases left in between. CDR1 SNHLY and CDR2 FYNNEI come from the germline V gene. The CDR3 DNA follows: TGTGCCAGCAGAGGGGGAACGGGCCGGGATTATGAGCAGTTCTTC. Its protein product is CASRGGTGRDYEQFF. The full variable domain, completed using reference TRBV2 and TRBJ2-1, is EPEVTQTPSHQVTQMGQEVILRCVPISNHLYFYWYRQILGQKVEFLVSFYNNEISEKSEIFDDQFSVERPDGSNFTLKIRSTKLEDSAMYFCASRGGTGRDYEQFFGPGTRLTVL.

In its sample, this clonotype was seen many times. J is TRBJ2-1 and V is TRBV6-1; D gene unclear. V lost 2 bases and J 4 bases, leaving 3 bases between the germline ends. In germline, CDR1 is MNHNS, CDR2 SASEGT. The CDR3 sequence is 12 residues long. For the CDR3, the DNA is TGTGCCAGCAGTGAATGGTACAATGAGCAGTTCTTC. This codes for CASSEWYNEQFF.

This chain joins TRBV6-1 and TRBJ1-4; 10 positions agree with TRBD1. CDR3 length: 15 residues. The germline gives CDR1 MNHNS, CDR2 SASEGT. Trimming took 5 bases from V and 5 from J; bases not matched to a gene: 5. The CDR3 sequence: CASSTWTGGNEKLFF. In nucleotides, the CDR3 is TGTGCCAGCAGTACCTGGACAGGGGGAAATGAAAAACTGTTTTTT.

This clonotype was detected a few times. This chain connects TRBV4-1 to TRBJ2-6, with no clear D. This CDR3 is 16 amino acids long. Germline V gene lookup returns CDR1 MGHRA and CDR2 YSYEKL. V dropped 3 bases and J dropped 0 bases, with 9 bases sitting between them. The DNA of the CDR3 is TGCGCCAGCAGCCAGCCTCTCGACTCTGGGGCCAACGTCCTGACTTTC. It encodes CASSQPLDSGANVLTF.

In its sample, this clonotype was seen many times. The chain joins TRBV9 to TRBJ2-7, with D possibly matching TRBD2 (6 bases). The CDR3 sequence is 15 residues long. The V end lost 0 bases, the J end lost 0 bases, and 10 bases lay between the germline ends. Germline lookup yields CDR1 SGDLS and CDR2 YYNGEE. CDR3: CASSVGRGTSYEQYF. CDR3 DNA sequence: TGTGCCAGCAGCGTAGGTCGCGGGACCTCCTACGAGCAGTACTTC.

This clonotype was seen a handful of times. V usage is TRBV27 and J usage is TRBJ2-7; D may be TRBD2 (6 bases). Per germline, CDR1 MNHEY and CDR2 SMNVEV (reference sequence). Trimming removed 3 bases from V and 0 bases from J, with 15 bases in between. This CDR3 spans 16 amino acids. The DNA for the CDR3 is TGTGCCAGCAGTTTTTCGTCGGGGACTCTCTCCTACGAGCAGTACTTC. This sequence encodes CASSFSSGTLSYEQYF.

The table lists this clonotype with a few counts. The chain is built from TRBV28 and TRBJ2-7; D not certain. This CDR3 has 12 residues. V was clipped by 10 bases and J by 6 bases, with 16 bases between them. CDR1 MDHEN and CDR2 SYDVKM come from the germline V gene. CDR3 DNA: TGTGCCATGTCTTCCCCGGGCCGCGAGCAGTACTTC. It codes for CAMSSPGREQYF.

This clonotype has at least ten counts. This chain connects TRBV27 to TRBJ1-5; D not certain. Trimming left V 5 bases short and J 0 bases short, with 5 bases between. CDR1 MNHEY and CDR2 SMNVEV come from the germline V gene (reference sequence). CDR3 length: 13 amino acids. In DNA, the CDR3 is TGTGCCAGCAGTACCTATAGCAATCAGCCCCAGCATTTT. Protein sequence: CASSTYSNQPQHF.

The sample holds one count of this clonotype. The chain recombines TRBV6-5 with TRBJ1-1; D ambiguous. The germline gives CDR1 MNHEY, CDR2 SVGAGI. Trimming took off 0 bases at V and 5 bases at J, with 10 bases between the two ends. The CDR3 spans 14 residues. CDR3 region: CASSYSKASTEAFF. CDR3 sequence (DNA): TGTGCCAGCAGTTACTCGAAGGCGAGTACTGAAGCTTTCTTT.